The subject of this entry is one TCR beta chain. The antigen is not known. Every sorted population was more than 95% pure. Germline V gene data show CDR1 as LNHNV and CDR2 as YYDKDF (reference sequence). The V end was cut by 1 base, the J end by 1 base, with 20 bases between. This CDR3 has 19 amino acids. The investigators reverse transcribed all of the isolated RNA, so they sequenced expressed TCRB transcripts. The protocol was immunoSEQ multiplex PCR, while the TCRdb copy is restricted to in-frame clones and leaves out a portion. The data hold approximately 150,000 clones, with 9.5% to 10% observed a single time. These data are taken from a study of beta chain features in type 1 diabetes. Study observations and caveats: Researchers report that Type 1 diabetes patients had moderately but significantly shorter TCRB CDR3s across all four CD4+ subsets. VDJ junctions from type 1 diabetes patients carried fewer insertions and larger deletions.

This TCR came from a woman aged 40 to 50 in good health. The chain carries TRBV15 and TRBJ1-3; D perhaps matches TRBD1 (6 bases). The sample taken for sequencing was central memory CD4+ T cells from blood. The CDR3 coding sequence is TGTGCCACCAGCAGAGTTGCCCAACAGGGTGCCGGGTCTGGAAACACCATATATTTT. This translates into CATSRVAQQGAGSGNTIYF.